This is a list of T cell receptor beta chains from one sample in a study of shared clonotypes between healthy human individuals. This table comes from immunoSEQ multiplex PCR, and its TCRdb copy is limited to in-frame clones, with some not included. The profile covers about 980,000 clones, with more than 75% appearing a single time and approximately 1.5% taken by the ten largest. Source material: memory CD4+ T cells sorted from blood. The receptors shown here come from a man aged 18 to 30 in good health. CDR3s include the opening cysteine and the closing phenylalanine or tryptophan. The D gene is left open where the match is weak. For some rows the clone size is stated as once, few or many, or as a class when expanded; others skip it.

len: 10; abundance: .; v_gene: TRBV28; d_gene: .; j_gene: TRBJ2-1; CDR3nt: TGTGCCAGCCGCAGCAATGAGCAGTTCTTC; CDR3aa: CASRSNEQFF
len: 17; abundance: .; v_gene: TRBV11-2; d_gene: TRBD2; j_gene: TRBJ2-1; CDR3nt: TGTGCCAGCTCCCACCTACCGGGACTAGCATCCTACAATGAGCAGTTCTTC; CDR3aa: CASSHLPGLASYNEQFF
len: 14; abundance: once; v_gene: TRBV2; d_gene: TRBD2; j_gene: TRBJ2-1; CDR3nt: TGTGCCACCAAGACAGAGGCTGGCGGGAGGGAGCAGTTCTTC; CDR3aa: CATKTEAGGREQFF
len: 13; abundance: .; v_gene: TRBV28; d_gene: TRBD1; j_gene: TRBJ2-4; CDR3nt: TGTGCCAGCAGCCAGACAGGGGCGGACATTCAGTACTTC; CDR3aa: CASSQTGADIQYF
len: 14; abundance: .; v_gene: TRBV19; d_gene: .; j_gene: TRBJ2-7; CDR3nt: TGTGCCAGTAGTCGGCCAGGGTACTCCTACGAGCAGTACTTC; CDR3aa: CASSRPGYSYEQYF
len: 14; abundance: few; v_gene: TRBV11-2; d_gene: .; j_gene: TRBJ2-7; CDR3nt: TGTGCCAGCAGCTTGTCAGGGGCGGGGCACGAGCAGTACTTC; CDR3aa: CASSLSGAGHEQYF
len: 14; abundance: .; v_gene: TRBV30; d_gene: TRBD1; j_gene: TRBJ2-1; CDR3nt: TGTGCCTGGAAAACAGGGGGTACCTACAATGAGCAGTTCTTC; CDR3aa: CAWKTGGTYNEQFF
len: 16; abundance: .; v_gene: TRBV6-1; d_gene: TRBD1; j_gene: TRBJ2-1; CDR3nt: TGTGCCAGCAGTGGCCTACAGGGGACCGCCTACAATGAGCAGTTCTTC; CDR3aa: CASSGLQGTAYNEQFF
len: 13; abundance: .; v_gene: TRBV28; d_gene: TRBD1; j_gene: TRBJ1-4; CDR3nt: TGTGCCAGCAGTGTACAGGGGGGGGAAAAACTGTTTTTT; CDR3aa: CASSVQGGEKLFF
len: 14; abundance: .; v_gene: TRBV11-3; d_gene: .; j_gene: TRBJ2-3; CDR3nt: TGTGCCAGCAGCCGACGACAGGAGACAGATACGCAGTATTTT; CDR3aa: CASSRRQETDTQYF
len: 13; abundance: .; v_gene: TRBV19; d_gene: .; j_gene: TRBJ1-2; CDR3nt: TGTGCCAGTAGTCGGACAGAAAACTATGGCTACACCTTC; CDR3aa: CASSRTENYGYTF
len: 14; abundance: .; v_gene: TRBV18; d_gene: .; j_gene: TRBJ1-5; CDR3nt: TGTGCCAGCTCACCAATTGGAACGGGACAGCCCCAGCATTTT; CDR3aa: CASSPIGTGQPQHF
len: 14; abundance: .; v_gene: TRBV14; d_gene: .; j_gene: TRBJ1-1; CDR3nt: TGTGCCAGCAGCCCGGGACACGGGAACACTGAAGCTTTCTTT; CDR3aa: CASSPGHGNTEAFF
len: 15; abundance: once; v_gene: TRBV9; d_gene: .; j_gene: TRBJ2-5; CDR3nt: TGTGCCAGCAGCTCGGGACCGCCAAGGAAAGAGACCCAGTACTTC; CDR3aa: CASSSGPPRKETQYF
len: 17; abundance: .; v_gene: TRBV30; d_gene: TRBD2; j_gene: TRBJ2-3; CDR3nt: TGTGCCTGGAGTGCCCCCGGGGGGGGCACTAGCACAGATACGCAGTATTTT; CDR3aa: CAWSAPGGGTSTDTQYF
len: 16; abundance: .; v_gene: TRBV18; d_gene: .; j_gene: TRBJ1-2; CDR3nt: TGTGCCAGCTCACCCGGGGCGGGGGCCTGGGACTATGGCTACACCTTC; CDR3aa: CASSPGAGAWDYGYTF
len: 12; abundance: .; v_gene: TRBV2; d_gene: .; j_gene: TRBJ2-7; CDR3nt: TGTGCCAGCAGGGCGGACACCTACGAGCAGTACTTC; CDR3aa: CASRADTYEQYF
len: 16; abundance: .; v_gene: TRBV11-2; d_gene: TRBD2; j_gene: TRBJ2-3; CDR3nt: TGTGCCAGCACAACCCGGGGGGGCAGGGGTACAGATACGCAGTATTTT; CDR3aa: CASTTRGGRGTDTQYF
len: 16; abundance: .; v_gene: TRBV7-3; d_gene: .; j_gene: TRBJ2-3; CDR3nt: TGTGCCAGCAGCTTAGCCGCGTCATCCTACACAGATACGCAGTATTTT; CDR3aa: CASSLAASSYTDTQYF
len: 15; abundance: .; v_gene: TRBV25-1; d_gene: .; j_gene: TRBJ1-4; CDR3nt: TGTGCCAGCAGTGATTTGGGTGCAACTAATGAAAAACTGTTTTTT; CDR3aa: CASSDLGATNEKLFF
len: 14; abundance: .; v_gene: TRBV6-1; d_gene: .; j_gene: TRBJ2-5; CDR3nt: TGTGCCAGCAGTGACCTAGCGCCCCTGGGGACCCAGTACTTC; CDR3aa: CASSDLAPLGTQYF
len: 12; abundance: .; v_gene: TRBV2; d_gene: .; j_gene: TRBJ2-7; CDR3nt: TGTGCCGGCGGACTGGGGACCTACGAGCAGTACTTC; CDR3aa: CAGGLGTYEQYF
len: 11; abundance: .; v_gene: TRBV30; d_gene: .; j_gene: TRBJ1-4; CDR3nt: TGTGCCTGGAGTGTATGGGAAAAACTGTTTTTT; CDR3aa: CAWSVWEKLFF
len: 14; abundance: .; v_gene: TRBV5-1; d_gene: .; j_gene: TRBJ2-6; CDR3nt: TGCGCCAGCAGCGTAACAGCTGGGGCCAACGTCCTGACTTTC; CDR3aa: CASSVTAGANVLTF